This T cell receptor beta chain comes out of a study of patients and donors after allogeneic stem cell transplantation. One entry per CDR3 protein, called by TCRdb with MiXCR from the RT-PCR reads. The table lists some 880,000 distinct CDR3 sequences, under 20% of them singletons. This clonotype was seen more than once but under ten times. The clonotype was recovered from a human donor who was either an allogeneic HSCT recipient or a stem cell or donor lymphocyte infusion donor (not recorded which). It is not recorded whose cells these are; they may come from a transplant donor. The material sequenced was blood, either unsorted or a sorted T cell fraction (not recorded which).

The CDR3 DNA reads TGTGCCAGCAGTCCCCCGCAGGTTAGGAGGGCCTACGAGCAGTACTTC. Protein sequence: CASSPPQVRRAYEQYF. This chain uses TRBV6-1 with TRBJ2-7, with a possible D match to TRBD2 (6 bases). This CDR3 has 16 amino acids. CDR1 MNHNS and CDR2 SASEGT come from the germline V gene. V was pared by 5 bases and J by 2 bases, with 19 bases between.